The 19 T cell receptor beta chains given below trace back to one sample, sequenced in a study of technical replicates of blood from a few donors. Sequencing used immunoSEQ multiplex PCR; TCRdb keeps in-frame clones, though not all of them. The table lists some 78,000 clones, 94% of them singletons, with around 0.25% in the top ten. Sequencing input: T cells isolated from PBMCs. These receptors were obtained from a human donor in good health.

This chain links TRBV29-1 with TRBJ1-1; D not certain. The V end lost 2 bases, the J end lost 2 bases, and 6 bases lay between the germline ends. The CDR3 runs 12 residues. The germline V gene has CDR1 SQVTM and CDR2 ANQGSEA. The CDR3 DNA reads TGCAGCGTTGAAAGCGAAAACACTGAAGCTTTCTTT. Its translation: CSVESENTEAFF.

This chain links TRBV9 with TRBJ2-2; D may be TRBD1 (6 bases). CDR1 and CDR2 (germline): SGDLS, YYNGEE. The CDR3 is 16 residues long. Trimming pared 3 bases from V and 5 bases from J, leaving 17 bases between. In DNA, the CDR3 is TGTGCCAGCAGCGCGACTTGGGACACCCGGACCGGGGAGCTGTTTTTT. Translation gives CASSATWDTRTGELFF.

The chain carries TRBV29-1 and TRBJ1-4; tentatively, D is TRBD1 (5 bases). Trimming took 6 bases from V and 0 from J, leaving 11 bases between them. The CDR3 is 14 residues long. Per germline, CDR1 SQVTM and CDR2 ANQGSEA. The DNA of the CDR3 is TGCAGCGTCTCCCGGGGGGCAACTAATGAAAAACTGTTTTTT. This gives the protein CSVSRGATNEKLFF.

The chain employs TRBV6-5 and TRBJ2-1, with 8 bases matching TRBD2. Trimming cost V 5 bases and J 11 bases; bases outside gene matches: 11. The CDR3 extends over 14 amino acids. Per the germline V gene, CDR1 is MNHEY and CDR2 is SVGAGI. CDR3 bases: TGTGCCAGCAGTCAAAACGGGGGGGACGTCCAGCAGTTCTTC. Translation gives CASSQNGGDVQQFF.

This clone appeared once. The CDR3 here is CASSLGGTGYGYTF. CDR3 DNA sequence: TGTGCCAGCAGCTTAGGGGGGACAGGGTACGGCTACACCTTC. The gene calls are TRBV7-3 and TRBJ1-2; 9 bases are shared with TRBD1. CDR3 length: 14 residues. The V gene end was trimmed by 2 bases and the J gene end by 8 bases; junction bases not matched to a gene: 6. The germline V gene encodes CDR1 SGHTA and CDR2 FQGTGA.

The CDR3 is CASSDRGREELFF. DNA for the CDR3: TGTGCCAGCAGTGACAGGGGGCGCGAGGAGCTGTTTTTT. V gene TRBV6-4 combines with J gene TRBJ2-2; 7 nucleotides agree with TRBD1. The CDR3 has 13 residues. The germline V gene has CDR1 MRHNA and CDR2 SNTAGT. V trimming: 2 bases; J trimming: 10 bases; junction bases outside the gene matches: 4.

The chain combines TRBV29-1 with TRBJ2-7; D is undetermined. Germline V gives CDR1 SQVTM, CDR2 ANQGSEA. The CDR3 has 12 amino acids. The V end lost 4 bases, the J end lost 1 base, and 8 bases lay between the germline ends. CDR3 coding DNA: TGCAGCGTTGTCGGCAGGTCCTACGAGCAGTACTTC. Translated, it gives CSVVGRSYEQYF.

In this sample, this clone turned up once. This chain uses TRBV10-3 with TRBJ1-5; no clear D gene. The CDR3 covers 11 residues. The germline gives CDR1 ENHRY, CDR2 SYGVKD. Trimming removed 6 bases at V and 5 bases at J, with 5 bases between. The CDR3 region has the DNA TGTGCCATCAGGAGATATCAGCCCCAGCATTTT. Translated, it gives CAIRRYQPQHF.

V gene TRBV6-4 combines with J gene TRBJ1-5; no clear D. The CDR3 runs 14 residues. Trimming took off 6 bases at V and 2 bases at J, with 11 bases between the two ends. Germline V gives CDR1 MRHNA, CDR2 SNTAGT. The CDR3 reads CASSVEEGNQPQHF. The CDR3 DNA sequence: TGTGCCAGCAGCGTAGAGGAAGGCAATCAGCCCCAGCATTTT.

This clone was seen a single time. CDR3 nucleotides: TGTGCCATCAGTGATAGACAGGGGACTGAAGCTTTCTTT. Translation: CAISDRQGTEAFF. The chain links TRBV10-3 to TRBJ1-1; TRBD1 agrees at 8 bases. The CDR3 consists of 13 residues. Germline trimming cut 3 bases from V and 5 bases from J; bases unmatched to any gene: 2. Germline CDR1 and CDR2: ENHRY and SYGVKD.

The chain carries TRBV12-5 and TRBJ2-1; the D gene is possibly TRBD1 (6 bases). Germline lookup yields CDR1 LGHNT and CDR2 FRNRAP. The CDR3 spans 12 residues. Trimming cost V 5 bases and J 9 bases, with 11 bases left between them. CDR3 nucleotides: TGTGCTAGTGGTCAATTCAGGGGTGAGCAGTTCTTC. Translation: CASGQFRGEQFF.

Only one count was recorded for this clone. The chain uses TRBV30 and TRBJ2-5, with D possibly matching TRBD2 (6 bases). The CDR3 extends over 15 amino acids. CDR1 is GTSNPN, CDR2 SVGIG, per germline (reference sequence). Trimming removed 0 bases at V and 2 bases at J, with 13 bases between. CDR3 amino acids: CAWSVRSGAQETQYF. The CDR3 nucleotides read TGTGCCTGGAGTGTTCGCTCGGGAGCACAAGAGACCCAGTACTTC. Full variable domain (outside the CDR3, taken from reference TRBV30 and TRBJ2-5): SQTIHQWPATLVQPVGSPLSLECTVEGTSNPNLYWYRQAAGRGLQLLFYSVGIGQISSEVPQNLSASRPQDRQFILSSKKLLLSDSGFYLCAWSVRSGAQETQYFGPGTRLLVL.

This chain connects TRBV5-1 to TRBJ1-1, with D possibly TRBD1 on 6 matching bases. With 4 bases removed from V and 4 bases from J, the gap between germline ends came to 17 bases. The CDR3 sequence is 15 residues long. In germline, CDR1 is SGHRS, CDR2 YFSETQ. In nucleotides, the CDR3 is TGCGCCAGCAGCCCGTACCCGGGGACACCCACTGAAGCTTTCTTT. Residues: CASSPYPGTPTEAFF.

J is TRBJ1-4 and V is TRBV29-1; D call uncertain. This CDR3 region has 14 residues. V shed 5 bases and J shed 0 bases, with 10 bases lying between them. CDR1 is SQVTM, CDR2 ANQGSEA, per germline. Here the CDR3 reads CSVSRIATNEKLFF. The DNA of the CDR3 is TGCAGCGTTTCTAGGATTGCAACTAATGAAAAACTGTTTTTT.

The V and J genes are TRBV5-1 and TRBJ1-3; weak D call: TRBD1 (6 bases). The CDR3 length is 21 residues. Trimming left V 5 bases short and J 5 bases short, with 35 bases between. Germline-derived CDR1 and CDR2 are SGHRS and YFSETQ. The chain's CDR3 is CASRPLGGDTKGFFDRNTIYF. CDR3 nucleotides: TGCGCCAGCAGACCCCTCGGGGGGGACACAAAGGGGTTTTTCGATCGAAACACCATATATTTT.

The V call is TRBV5-6, the J call TRBJ1-1; a possible D gene is TRBD1 (5 bases). Trimming left V 4 bases short and J 4 bases short, with 17 bases between. This CDR3 has 15 amino acids. Germline CDR1 reads SGHDT; CDR2 reads YYEEEE. CDR3 nucleotides: TGTGCCAGCAGCGCTACAGGCCAACTCCCCACTGAAGCTTTCTTT. Its protein is CASSATGQLPTEAFF.

Only one count was recorded for this clone. The V and J genes are TRBV5-1 and TRBJ2-7, with D hard to call. This CDR3 spans 14 amino acids. CDR1 and CDR2 (germline): SGHRS, YFSETQ. V was shortened by 0 bases and J by 3 bases, with 10 bases between the two germline ends. The CDR3 DNA is TGCGCCAGCAGCTTGGCAGCCAGACTCTACGAGCAGTACTTC. Translated: CASSLAARLYEQYF.

This chain joins TRBV30 and TRBJ2-1; 7 bases are shared with TRBD2. V was pared by 3 bases and J by 2 bases, with 4 bases of the junction left unmatched. The germline V gene encodes CDR1 GTSNPN and CDR2 SVGIG (reference sequence). The CDR3 extends over 14 amino acids. The CDR3 protein is CAWSGGNTYNEQFF. The CDR3 DNA follows: TGTGCCTGGAGCGGGGGGAATACCTACAATGAGCAGTTCTTC.

Only one count was recorded for this clone. CDR3 bases: TGTGCCAGCAGCCCACAGGGGGGAGTCACAGATACGCAGTATTTT. Residues: CASSPQGGVTDTQYF. The genes are TRBV5-4 and TRBJ2-3; 8 bases are shared with TRBD1. Germline CDR1 is SGHNT and CDR2 is YYREEE (reference sequence). With 4 bases clipped from V and 2 bases from J, the junction kept 6 bases outside the gene matches. The CDR3 covers 15 residues. Based on the CDR3 plus reference TRBV5-4 and TRBJ2-3, the full variable domain is ETGVTQSPTHLIKTRGQQVTLRCSSQSGHNTVSWYQQALGQGPQFIFQYYREEENGRGNFPPRFSGLQFPNYSSELNVNALELDDSALYLCASSPQGGVTDTQYFGPGTRLTVL.